The present entry profiles one TCR beta chain with its context. The germline V gene has CDR1 LNHDA and CDR2 SQIVND (reference sequence). Trimming took 6 bases from V and 4 from J, leaving 12 bases between them. The length of the CDR3 is 13 residues. Authors' data handling: Nucleated cell counts were estimated from reference gene primer amplification. TCRdb keeps only in-frame clones here, not all; method: immunoSEQ multiplex PCR. V and J calls and clone size are those listed in that table; D and trimming were worked out from the DNA. Here the sample spans around 200,000 clones, approximately 91% being singletons. This specimen belongs to a study of blood T cell repertoires in COVID-19. About the research overall: The origin of the acute and convalescent COVID-19 samples was the United States, Italy and Spain. PBMCs, B-cell-depleted T cells, or T cells provided the cDNA or gDNA that made up the material.

This chain links TRBV19 with TRBJ1-1; a possible D gene is TRBD1 (6 bases). The material sequenced was peripheral blood. This receptor was obtained from a man aged 18 to 30 with active or convalescent COVID-19. The CDR3 DNA is TGTGCCAGTAGCCTTGACAGGAGCACTGAAGCTTTCTTT. Translation gives CASSLDRSTEAFF.